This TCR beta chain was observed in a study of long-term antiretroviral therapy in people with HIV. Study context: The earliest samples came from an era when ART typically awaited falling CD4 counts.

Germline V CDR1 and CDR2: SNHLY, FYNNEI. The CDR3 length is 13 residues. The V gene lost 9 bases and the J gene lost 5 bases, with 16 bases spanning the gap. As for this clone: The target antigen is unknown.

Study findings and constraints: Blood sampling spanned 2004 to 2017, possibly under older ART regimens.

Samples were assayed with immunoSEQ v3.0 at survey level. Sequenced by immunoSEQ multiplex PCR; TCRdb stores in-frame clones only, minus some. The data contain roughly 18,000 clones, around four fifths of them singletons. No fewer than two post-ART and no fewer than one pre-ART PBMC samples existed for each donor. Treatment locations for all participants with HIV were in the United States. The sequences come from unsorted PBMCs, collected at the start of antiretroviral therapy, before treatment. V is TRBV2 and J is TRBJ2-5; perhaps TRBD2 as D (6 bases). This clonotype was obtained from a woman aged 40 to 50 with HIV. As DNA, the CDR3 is TGTGCCAGTCGGGACTTTTTCGGGGAGACCCAGTACTTC. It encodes CASRDFFGETQYF. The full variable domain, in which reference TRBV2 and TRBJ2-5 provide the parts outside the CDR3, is EPEVTQTPSHQVTQMGQEVILRCVPISNHLYFYWYRQILGQKVEFLVSFYNNEISEKSEIFDDQFSVERPDGSNFTLKIRSTKLEDSAMYFCASRDFFGETQYFGPGTRLLVL.